This T cell receptor beta chain is drawn from a study of beta chain features in type 1 diabetes. Per the germline V gene, CDR1 is MGHRA and CDR2 is YSYEKL. The V end lost 5 bases, the J end lost 2 bases, and 7 bases lay between the germline ends. The length of the CDR3 is 13 residues. Every bit of the isolated RNA underwent reverse transcription, so sequencing read expressed TCRB transcripts. Data came from immunoSEQ multiplex PCR; TCRdb stores just in-frame clones and leaves some out. The data hold about 340,000 clones, with approximately 13% observed a single time. A note on this clone: What it binds is not known.

The study's findings and limits: In every one of the four CD4+ subsets, TCRB CDR3s were moderately but significantly shorter in Type 1 diabetes patients. Sequencing of cDNA might inflate the share of cells that strongly express TCR.

Each donor gave one heparinised blood draw averaging approximately 100 mL. CD4+ naive, central memory, regulatory and stem cell-like memory subsets were isolated by sorting on CD45RO/CCR7/CD25/CD127/CD95/CD27. Each population that was sorted was more than 98% pure. The specimen sequenced was naive CD4+ T cells from blood. The chain uses TRBV4-1 and TRBJ1-5, with no clear D. The clonotype was recovered from a woman aged 18-29 years with type 1 diabetes. CDR3 protein: CASSTLGNQPQHF. As DNA, the CDR3 is TGCGCCAGCAGCACACTAGGCAATCAGCCCCAGCATTTT.